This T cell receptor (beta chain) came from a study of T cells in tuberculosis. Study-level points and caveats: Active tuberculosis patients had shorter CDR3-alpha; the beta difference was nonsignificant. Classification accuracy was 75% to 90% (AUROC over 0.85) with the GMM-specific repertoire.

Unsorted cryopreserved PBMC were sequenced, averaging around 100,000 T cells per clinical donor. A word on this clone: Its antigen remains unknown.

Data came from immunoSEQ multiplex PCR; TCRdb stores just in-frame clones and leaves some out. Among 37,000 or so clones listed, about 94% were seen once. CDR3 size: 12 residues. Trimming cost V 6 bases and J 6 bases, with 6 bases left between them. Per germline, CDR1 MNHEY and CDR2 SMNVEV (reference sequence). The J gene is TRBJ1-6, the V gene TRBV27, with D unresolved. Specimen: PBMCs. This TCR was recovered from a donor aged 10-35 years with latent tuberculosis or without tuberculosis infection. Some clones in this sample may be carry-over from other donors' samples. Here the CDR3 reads CASRQTNSPLHF. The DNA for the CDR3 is TGTGCCAGCAGACAGACTAATTCACCCCTCCACTTT.